Reported below is one TCR beta chain. Its antigen remains unknown. Mouse names are used for the genes. The observed sequence ends 1 residue before the CDR3 terminus, with the missing tail filled in from the germline J gene. The data derive from a study of tissue T cells after allogeneic stem cell transplantation. Study-wide findings and caveats: In patients and mice, blood and spleen missed much of tissue repertoire. Within patients, tissue anatomy strongly shaped TCR repertoire composition. This small cohort was clinically heterogeneous, and sampling depth was a limitation.

After removal of 1 base from V and 3 bases from J, the junction contained 3 bases not matched to a gene. Per germline, CDR1 LGHNA and CDR2 YNLKQL (reference sequence). This CDR3 has 15 amino acids. Only in-frame clones appear in the TCRdb table, and some are missing; sequencing was by immunoSEQ multiplex PCR. The repertoire consists of under 2,500 clones, with roughly 50% occurring once and the leading ten covering approximately 36%. The time point denotes: mouse harvest day 14 after allogeneic transplant. Tail vein injection delivered 10^7 T-cell-depleted bone marrow cells and 10^6 splenic CD5+ T cells. Tissues came from B6→BALB/c major-mismatch GVHD mice at day 7 or 14.

The sample was liver tissue. The V call is TRBV5, the J call TRBJ2-1, with 7 nucleotides matching TRBD1. The TCR was taken from a female BALB/c mouse given C57BL/6 T cells with graft-versus-host disease after an allogeneic hematopoietic cell transplant. Incomplete CDR3 DNA: TGTGCCAGCAGCCAAGGGTGGGACAGCTATGCTGAGCAGTTC. This encodes CASSQGWDSYAEQF. The full CDR3 protein is CASSQGWDSYAEQFF.